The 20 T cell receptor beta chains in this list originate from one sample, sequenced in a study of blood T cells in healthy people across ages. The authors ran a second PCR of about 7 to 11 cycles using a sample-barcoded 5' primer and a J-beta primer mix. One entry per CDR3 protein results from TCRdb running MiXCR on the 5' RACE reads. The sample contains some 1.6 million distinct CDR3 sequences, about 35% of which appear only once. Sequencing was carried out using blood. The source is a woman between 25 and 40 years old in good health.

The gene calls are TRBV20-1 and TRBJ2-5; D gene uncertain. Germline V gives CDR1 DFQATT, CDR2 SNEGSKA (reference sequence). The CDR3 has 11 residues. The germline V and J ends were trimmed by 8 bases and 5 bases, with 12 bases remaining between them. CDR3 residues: CSSINRETQYF. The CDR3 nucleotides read TGCAGTTCTATAAACCGGGAGACCCAGTACTTC.

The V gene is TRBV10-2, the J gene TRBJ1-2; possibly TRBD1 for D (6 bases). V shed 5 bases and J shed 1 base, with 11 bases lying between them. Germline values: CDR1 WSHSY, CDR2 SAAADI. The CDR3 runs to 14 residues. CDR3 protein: CASSQDRNNYGYTF. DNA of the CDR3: TGCGCCAGCAGTCAAGACAGGAATAACTATGGCTACACCTTC.

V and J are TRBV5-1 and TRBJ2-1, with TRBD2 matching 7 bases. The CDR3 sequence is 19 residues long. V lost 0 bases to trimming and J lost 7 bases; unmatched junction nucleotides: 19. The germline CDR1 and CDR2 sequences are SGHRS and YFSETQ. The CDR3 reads CASSLANILGGEGQNEQFF. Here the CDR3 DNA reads TGCGCCAGCAGCTTGGCAAACATCCTTGGGGGGGAGGGCCAGAATGAGCAGTTCTTC.

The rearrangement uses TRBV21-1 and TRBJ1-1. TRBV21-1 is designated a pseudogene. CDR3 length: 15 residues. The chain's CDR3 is CASSKARGASRLAFF. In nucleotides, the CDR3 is TGTGCCAGCAGCAAAGCGCGAGGAGCTTCTCGGTTAGCTTTCTTT.

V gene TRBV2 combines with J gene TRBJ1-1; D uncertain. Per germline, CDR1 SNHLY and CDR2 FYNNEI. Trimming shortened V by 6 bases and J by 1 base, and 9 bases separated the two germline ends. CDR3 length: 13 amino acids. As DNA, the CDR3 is TGTGCCAGCAGACTAAGACCGAACACTGAAGCTTTCTTT. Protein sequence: CASRLRPNTEAFF.

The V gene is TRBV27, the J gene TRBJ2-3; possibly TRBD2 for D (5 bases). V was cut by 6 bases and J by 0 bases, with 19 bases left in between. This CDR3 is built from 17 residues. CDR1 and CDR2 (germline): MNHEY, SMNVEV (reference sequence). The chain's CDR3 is CASRSGADLVSTDTQYF. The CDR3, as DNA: TGTGCCAGCAGGTCCGGAGCGGATCTCGTAAGCACAGATACGCAGTATTTT.

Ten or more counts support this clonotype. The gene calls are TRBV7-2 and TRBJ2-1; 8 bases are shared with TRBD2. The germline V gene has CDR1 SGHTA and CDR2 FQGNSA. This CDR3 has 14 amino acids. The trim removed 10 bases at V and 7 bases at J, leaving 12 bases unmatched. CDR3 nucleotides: TGTGCCACCACCGGGGCGGGAGGTTATAATGAGCAGTTCTTC. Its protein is CATTGAGGYNEQFF.

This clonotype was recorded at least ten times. The CDR3 DNA follows: TGTGCCAGCTCACCAGAGTCCAGGGGGTCGAACACTGAAGCTTTCTTT. Translating it yields CASSPESRGSNTEAFF. The V and J genes are TRBV18 and TRBJ1-1, with 7 bases aligning to TRBD1. Per the germline V gene, CDR1 is KGHSH and CDR2 is LQKENI. Trimming cost V 2 bases and J 1 base; bases outside gene matches: 7. This CDR3 comprises 16 residues.

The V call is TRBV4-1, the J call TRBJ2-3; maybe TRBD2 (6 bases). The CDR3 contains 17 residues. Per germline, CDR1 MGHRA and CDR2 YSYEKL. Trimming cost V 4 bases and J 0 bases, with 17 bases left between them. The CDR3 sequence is CASSPKARGSSTDTQYF. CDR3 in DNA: TGCGCCAGCAGCCCTAAGGCGCGGGGCTCCAGCACAGATACGCAGTATTTT.

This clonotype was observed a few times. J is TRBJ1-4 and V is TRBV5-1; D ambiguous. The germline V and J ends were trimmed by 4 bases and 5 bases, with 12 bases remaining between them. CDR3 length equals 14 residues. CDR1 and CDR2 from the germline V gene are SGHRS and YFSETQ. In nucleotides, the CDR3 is TGCGCCAGCAGCAACGGAGCTGGGAATGAAAAACTGTTTTTT. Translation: CASSNGAGNEKLFF.

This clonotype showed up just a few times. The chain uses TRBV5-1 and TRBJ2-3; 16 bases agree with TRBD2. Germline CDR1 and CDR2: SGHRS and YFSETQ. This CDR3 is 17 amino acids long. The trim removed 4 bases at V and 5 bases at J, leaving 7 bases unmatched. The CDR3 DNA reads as TGCGCCAGCAGCGAAGGGACTAGCGGGGGGGCCATAGATACGCAGTATTTT. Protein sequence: CASSEGTSGGAIDTQYF.

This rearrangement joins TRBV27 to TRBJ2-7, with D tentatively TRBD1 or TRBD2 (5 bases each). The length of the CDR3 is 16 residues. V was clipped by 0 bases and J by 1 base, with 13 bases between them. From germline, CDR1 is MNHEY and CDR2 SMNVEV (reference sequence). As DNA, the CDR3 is TGTGCCAGCAGTTTATCGTTGGGGACGGCGTCCTACGAGCAGTACTTC. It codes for CASSLSLGTASYEQYF.

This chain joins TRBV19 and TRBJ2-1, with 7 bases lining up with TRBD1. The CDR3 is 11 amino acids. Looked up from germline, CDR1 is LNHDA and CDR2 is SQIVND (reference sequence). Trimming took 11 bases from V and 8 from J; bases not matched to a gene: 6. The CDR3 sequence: CACQGVDEQFF. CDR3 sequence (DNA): TGTGCCTGTCAGGGGGTCGATGAGCAGTTCTTC.

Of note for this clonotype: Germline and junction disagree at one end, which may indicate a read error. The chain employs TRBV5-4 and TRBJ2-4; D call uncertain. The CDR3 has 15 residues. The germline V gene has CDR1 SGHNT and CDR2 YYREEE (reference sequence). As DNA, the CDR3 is TGTGCCGGCAGCTTGTATCTGGACCTCGAAAACATTCAGTACTTC. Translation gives CAGSLYLDLENIQYF.

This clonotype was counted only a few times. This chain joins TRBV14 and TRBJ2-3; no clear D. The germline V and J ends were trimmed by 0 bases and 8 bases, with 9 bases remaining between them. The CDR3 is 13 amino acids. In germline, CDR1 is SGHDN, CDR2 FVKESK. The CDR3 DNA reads TGTGCCAGCAGCCAAGAGAGGCGAAGTACGCAGTATTTT. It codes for CASSQERRSTQYF.

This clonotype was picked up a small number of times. The CDR3 protein is CSVGWRETQQYF. The CDR3 DNA sequence: TGCAGCGTGGGGTGGCGGGAAACCCAGCAGTACTTC. The J gene is TRBJ2-7, the V gene TRBV29-1, with D possibly matching TRBD2 (6 bases). Deletions cut 6 bases from V and 8 bases from J, with 17 bases between. The germline gives CDR1 SQVTM, CDR2 ANQGSEA. The CDR3 contains 12 residues.

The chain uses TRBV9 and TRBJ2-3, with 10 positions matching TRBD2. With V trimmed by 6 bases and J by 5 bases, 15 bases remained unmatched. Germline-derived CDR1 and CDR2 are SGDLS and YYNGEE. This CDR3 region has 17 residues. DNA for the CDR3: TGTGCCAGCACCGCGAGCGGGGGGGCCCCCATACGAGATACGCAGTATTTT. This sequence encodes CASTASGGAPIRDTQYF. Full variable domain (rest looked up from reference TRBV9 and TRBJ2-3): DSGVTQTPKHLITATGQRVTLRCSPRSGDLSVYWYQQSLDQGLQFLIQYYNGEERAKGNILERFSAQQFPDLHSELNLSSLELGDSALYFCASTASGGAPIRDTQYFGPGTRLTVL.

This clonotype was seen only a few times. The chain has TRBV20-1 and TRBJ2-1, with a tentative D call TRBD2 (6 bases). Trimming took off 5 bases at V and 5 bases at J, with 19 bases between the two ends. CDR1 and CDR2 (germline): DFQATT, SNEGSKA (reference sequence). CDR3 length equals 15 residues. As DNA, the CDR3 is TGCAGTGCTCGAGGTGGAGCGGGCCTGGACAATGAGCAGTTCTTC. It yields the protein CSARGGAGLDNEQFF.

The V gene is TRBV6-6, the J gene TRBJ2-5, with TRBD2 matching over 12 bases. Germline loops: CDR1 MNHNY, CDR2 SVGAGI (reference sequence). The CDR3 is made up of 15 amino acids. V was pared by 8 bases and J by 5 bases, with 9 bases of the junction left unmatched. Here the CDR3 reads CASASSGGARETQYF. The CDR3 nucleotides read TGTGCCAGCGCGTCTAGCGGGGGGGCCAGGGAGACCCAGTACTTC.

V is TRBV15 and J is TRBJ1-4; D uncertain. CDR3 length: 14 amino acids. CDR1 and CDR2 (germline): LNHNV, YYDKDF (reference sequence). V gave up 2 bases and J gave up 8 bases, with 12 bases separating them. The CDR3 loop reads CATSRQPGDEKLFF. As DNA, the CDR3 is TGTGCCACCAGCAGACAACCCGGAGACGAAAAACTGTTTTTT. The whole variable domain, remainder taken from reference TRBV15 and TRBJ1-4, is DAMVIQNPRYQVTQFGKPVTLSCSQTLNHNVMYWYQQKSSQAPKLLFHYYDKDFNNEADTPDNFQSRRPNTSFCFLDIRSPGLGDTAMYLCATSRQPGDEKLFFGSGTQLSVL.